These 21 T cell receptor beta chains share one sample of origin, sequenced in a study of blood T cell repertoires in COVID-19. The assay was immunoSEQ multiplex PCR, and TCRdb's table has in-frame clones only and misses some. This table holds about 150,000 clones, about 90% found once. Input material: peripheral blood. The receptors stem from a man over 45 with acute or convalescent COVID-19.

J is TRBJ2-2 and V is TRBV6-5; TRBD1 agrees at 10 bases. Germline V CDR1 and CDR2: MNHEY, SVGAGI. The CDR3 contains 15 residues. V shed 5 bases, J shed 7 bases, and the junction held 7 bases outside the gene matches. The CDR3 loop reads CASSQTGGRGGELFF. CDR3 sequence (DNA): TGTGCCAGCAGTCAGACAGGGGGCAGGGGCGGGGAGCTGTTTTTT.

V is TRBV7-3 and J is TRBJ2-7; D perhaps matches TRBD2 (5 bases). The germline CDR1 and CDR2 sequences are SGHTA and FQGTGA. V lost 7 bases and J 1 base, leaving 17 bases between the germline ends. The CDR3 runs 15 residues. The CDR3 spells CASISGYYTSYEQYV. The CDR3 DNA reads as TGTGCCAGCATCAGCGGCTACTATACTTCCTACGAGCAGTACGTC.

This rearrangement joins TRBV5-6 to TRBJ1-5; D ambiguous. Germline loops: CDR1 SGHDT, CDR2 YYEEEE. The CDR3 consists of 15 residues. Trimming stripped 0 bases from V and 0 bases from J, with 7 bases between. The chain's CDR3 is CASSLGLNSNQPQHF. CDR3 coding DNA: TGTGCCAGCAGCTTGGGGCTGAATAGCAATCAGCCCCAGCATTTT.

V usage is TRBV15 and J usage is TRBJ1-1, with unresolved D. The CDR3 consists of 15 residues. CDR1 and CDR2 from the germline V gene are LNHNV and YYDKDF (reference sequence). Trimming cost V 10 bases and J 0 bases, with 18 bases left between them. The CDR3 DNA sequence: TGTGCCATCTCGAGGTTGCCGGGGTTGAACACTGAAGCTTTCTTT. Amino acid sequence: CAISRLPGLNTEAFF.

The count of this clone is one. The chain employs TRBV6-5 and TRBJ2-1; D is unresolved. The CDR3 extends over 13 amino acids. Germline CDR1 is MNHEY and CDR2 is SVGAGI. The V end lost 6 bases, the J end lost 1 base, and 7 bases lay between the germline ends. This chain's CDR3 is CASRRLSYNEQFF. The CDR3, as DNA: TGTGCCAGCAGGCGATTATCCTACAATGAGCAGTTCTTC.

The V gene is TRBV12-3 or TRBV12-4, the J gene TRBJ2-7, with no clear D. The CDR3 covers 13 residues. Trimming pared 3 bases from V and 1 base from J, leaving 7 bases between. The CDR3 protein is CASSLAGSYEQYF. Here the CDR3 DNA reads TGTGCCAGCAGTTTGGCTGGTTCCTACGAGCAGTACTTC.

The chain carries TRBV20-1 and TRBJ1-4, with D possibly TRBD1 on 6 matching bases. Germline V gives CDR1 DFQATT, CDR2 SNEGSKA (reference sequence). CDR3 length: 14 amino acids. V was shortened by 3 bases and J by 8 bases, with 16 bases between the two germline ends. CDR3 sequence reads: CSASPQGLWEKLFF. The CDR3 region has the DNA TGCAGTGCTAGTCCGCAGGGGCTTTGGGAAAAACTGTTTTTT.

The rearrangement links TRBV5-1 to TRBJ1-1; 11 nucleotides match TRBD1. J lost 1 base, V lost 1 base, and 9 bases had no gene match. This CDR3 comprises 18 residues. Germline V gene sequence: CDR1 SGHRS, CDR2 YFSETQ. As DNA, the CDR3 is TGCGCCAGCAGCTTGAGGACAGGGGGCCCCGATGCGAACACTGAAGCTTTCTTT. Residues: CASSLRTGGPDANTEAFF.

The chain employs TRBV10-3 and TRBJ2-3, with D perhaps TRBD1 (5 bases). This CDR3 is built from 13 residues. The V and J ends lost 6 bases and 2 bases respectively, with 9 bases between them. The germline V gene encodes CDR1 ENHRY and CDR2 SYGVKD. The CDR3 is CAIRLGATDTQYF. DNA for the CDR3: TGTGCCATCAGGCTAGGGGCCACAGATACGCAGTATTTT.

The chain has TRBV7-9 and TRBJ2-2; 12 bases are shared with TRBD1. Trimming cost V 5 bases and J 4 bases; bases outside gene matches: 8. Germline CDR1 and CDR2: SEHNR and FQNEAQ (reference sequence). CDR3 length equals 17 residues. The CDR3 reads CASSRGTGGAGTGELFF. CDR3 sequence (DNA): TGTGCCAGCAGCCGGGGGACAGGGGGCGCCGGCACCGGGGAGCTGTTTTTT.

This chain uses TRBV11-3 with TRBJ2-1; TRBD1 matches 7 bases. CDR3 length: 14 residues. In germline, CDR1 is SGHNT, CDR2 YENEEA. The J segment lost 9 bases and the V segment lost 6 bases, leaving 11 bases of the junction unmatched. The CDR3 loop is CASSPTGTDIEQFF. The CDR3 nucleotides are TGTGCCAGCAGTCCTACCGGGACAGACATTGAGCAGTTCTTC.

The chain recombines TRBV3-1 (or the pseudogene TRBV3-2) with TRBJ1-2, with 8 bases lining up with TRBD1. Trimming at V came to 1 base and at J to 4 bases, leaving 8 bases not matched to a gene. This CDR3 contains 16 residues. Germline V gives CDR1 LGHDT, CDR2 YNNKEL (reference sequence). CDR3 sequence: CASSQGGQGSSYGYTF. In DNA, the CDR3 is TGTGCCAGCAGCCAAGGAGGACAGGGATCTTCCTATGGCTACACCTTC.

Here the CDR3 DNA reads TGTGCCAGCAGCTTGGGCGCGGGGGAACGAAGTCAGCCCCAGCATTTT. As protein: CASSLGAGERSQPQHF. This chain uses TRBV5-6 with TRBJ1-5, with D perhaps TRBD1 (5 bases). The CDR3 has 16 residues. Germline assignment: CDR1 SGHDT and CDR2 YYEEEE. V lost 0 bases, J lost 6 bases, and 16 bases lay in between.

This chain uses TRBV10-3 with TRBJ1-3; D perhaps matches TRBD1 (6 bases). Germline V gene sequence: CDR1 ENHRY, CDR2 SYGVKD. The CDR3 runs to 14 residues. The V end was cut by 6 bases, the J end by 1 base, with 10 bases between. In DNA form, the CDR3 reads TGTGCCATCAGGGGGGCAGGGTCTGGAAACACCATATATTTT. Protein product: CAIRGAGSGNTIYF.

J is TRBJ1-2 and V is TRBV9; D might be TRBD1 (5 bases). The germline V and J ends were trimmed by 0 bases and 8 bases, with 23 bases remaining between them. This CDR3 comprises 17 residues. The germline gives CDR1 SGDLS, CDR2 YYNGEE. This chain's CDR3 is CASSVDGRGRNLLGYTF. CDR3 sequence (DNA): TGTGCCAGCAGCGTAGATGGGAGGGGACGGAACCTACTCGGCTACACCTTC. Together with reference TRBV9 and TRBJ1-2, the CDR3 gives the full variable domain: DSGVTQTPKHLITATGQRVTLRCSPRSGDLSVYWYQQSLDQGLQFLIQYYNGEERAKGNILERFSAQQFPDLHSELNLSSLELGDSALYFCASSVDGRGRNLLGYTFGSGTRLTVV.

This chain uses TRBV28 with TRBJ2-7, with 7 bases lining up with TRBD1. From germline, CDR1 is MDHEN and CDR2 SYDVKM. V trimming: 3 bases; J trimming: 4 bases; junction bases outside the gene matches: 9. CDR3 size: 15 residues. The CDR3 spells CASSLSPGQNYEQYV. CDR3 bases: TGTGCCAGCAGTTTGTCCCCGGGACAGAATTACGAGCAGTACGTC.

The gene calls are TRBV28 and TRBJ2-7, with 7 bases lining up with TRBD1. Germline V gives CDR1 MDHEN, CDR2 SYDVKM. The CDR3 is 12 amino acids. V shed 8 bases, J shed 4 bases, and the junction held 5 bases outside the gene matches. CDR3: CASARGWYEQYF. CDR3 sequence (DNA): TGTGCCAGCGCCAGGGGGTGGTACGAGCAGTACTTC. The full variable domain, with the rest looked up from reference TRBV28 and TRBJ2-7, is DVKVTQSSRYLVKRTGEKVFLECVQDMDHENMFWYRQDPGLGLRLIYFSYDVKMKEKGDIPEGYSVSREKKERFSLILESASTNQTSMYLCASARGWYEQYFGPGTRLTVT.

The table lists this clone with a count of one. The chain is built from TRBV13 and TRBJ2-7; D possibly corresponds to TRBD1 (6 bases). CDR1 and CDR2 (germline): PRHDT, FYEKMQ (reference sequence). CDR3 length equals 15 residues. The V and J ends lost 1 base and 0 bases respectively, with 10 bases between them. This chain's CDR3 is CASSLVGTNSYEQYF. The CDR3 DNA follows: TGTGCCAGCAGCTTAGTCGGGACAAACTCCTACGAGCAGTACTTC.

This sequence joins TRBV19 and TRBJ2-3, with 12 bases identical to TRBD2. V shed 3 bases, J shed 0 bases, and the junction held 7 bases outside the gene matches. The CDR3 length is 18 residues. The germline gives CDR1 LNHDA, CDR2 SQIVND (reference sequence). CDR3 in amino acids: CASSISWTSGMSTDTQYF. CDR3 sequence (DNA): TGTGCCAGTAGTATTTCTTGGACTAGCGGGATGAGCACAGATACGCAGTATTTT.

The chain recombines TRBV4-1 with TRBJ1-2; D is perhaps TRBD1 (6 bases). Germline CDR1 and CDR2: MGHRA and YSYEKL. The CDR3 is 15 residues long. Trimming took 3 bases from V and 4 from J, leaving 15 bases between them. The CDR3 is CASSQSTGPTYGYTF. The CDR3 DNA reads as TGCGCCAGCAGCCAGTCTACAGGGCCCACCTATGGCTACACCTTC.

The CDR3 reads CASSWTGREDTQYF. In nucleotides, the CDR3 is TGTGCCAGCAGCTGGACAGGCAGGGAAGATACGCAGTATTTT. The chain joins TRBV11-2 to TRBJ2-3; 7 bases fit TRBD1. The V and J ends lost 4 bases and 5 bases, in that order; junction bases with no gene match: 6. CDR1 is SGHAT and CDR2 is FQNNGV in the germline V gene. The CDR3 has 14 residues.